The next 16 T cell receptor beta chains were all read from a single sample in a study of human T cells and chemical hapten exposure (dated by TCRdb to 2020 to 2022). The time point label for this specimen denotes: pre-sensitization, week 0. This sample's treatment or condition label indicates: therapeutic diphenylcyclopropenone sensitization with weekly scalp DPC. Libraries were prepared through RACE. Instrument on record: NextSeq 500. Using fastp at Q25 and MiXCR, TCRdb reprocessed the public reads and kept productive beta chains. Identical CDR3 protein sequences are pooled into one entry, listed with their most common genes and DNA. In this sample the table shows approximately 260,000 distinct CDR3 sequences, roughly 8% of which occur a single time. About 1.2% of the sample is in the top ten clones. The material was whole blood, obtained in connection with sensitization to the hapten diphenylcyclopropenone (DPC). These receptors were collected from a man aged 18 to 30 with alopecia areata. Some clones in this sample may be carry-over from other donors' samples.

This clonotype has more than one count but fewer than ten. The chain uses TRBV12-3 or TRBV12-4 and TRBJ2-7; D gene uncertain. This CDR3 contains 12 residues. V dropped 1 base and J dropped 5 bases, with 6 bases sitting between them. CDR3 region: CASSLVPNEQYF. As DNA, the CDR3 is TGTGCCAGCAGTTTAGTTCCCAACGAGCAGTACTTC.

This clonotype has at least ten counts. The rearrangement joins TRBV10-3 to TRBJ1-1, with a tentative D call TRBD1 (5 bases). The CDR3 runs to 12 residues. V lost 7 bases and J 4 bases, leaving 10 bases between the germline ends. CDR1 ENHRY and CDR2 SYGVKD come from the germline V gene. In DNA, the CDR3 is TGTGCCATCAATCCGGGGGGCACTGAAGCTTTCTTT. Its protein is CAINPGGTEAFF.

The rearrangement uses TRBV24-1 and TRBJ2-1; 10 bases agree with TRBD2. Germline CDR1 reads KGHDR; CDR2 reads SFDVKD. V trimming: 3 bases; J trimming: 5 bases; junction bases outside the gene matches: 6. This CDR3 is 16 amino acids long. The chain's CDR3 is CATSDPSGGFNNEQFF. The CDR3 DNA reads TGTGCCACCAGTGATCCTAGCGGGGGCTTTAACAATGAGCAGTTCTTC.

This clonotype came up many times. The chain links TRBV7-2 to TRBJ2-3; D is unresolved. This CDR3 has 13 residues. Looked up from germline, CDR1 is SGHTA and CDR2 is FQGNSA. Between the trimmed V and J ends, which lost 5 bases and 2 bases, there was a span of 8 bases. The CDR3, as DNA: TGTGCCAGCAGCCCACGATACACAGATACGCAGTATTTT. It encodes CASSPRYTDTQYF.

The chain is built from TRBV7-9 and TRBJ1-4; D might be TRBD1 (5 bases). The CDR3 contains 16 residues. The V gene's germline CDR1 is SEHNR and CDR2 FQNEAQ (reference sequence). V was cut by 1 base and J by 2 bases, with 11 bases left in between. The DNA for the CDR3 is TGTGCCAGCAGCTTAGTCCAGGGATGGACTAATGAAAAACTGTTTTTT. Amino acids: CASSLVQGWTNEKLFF.

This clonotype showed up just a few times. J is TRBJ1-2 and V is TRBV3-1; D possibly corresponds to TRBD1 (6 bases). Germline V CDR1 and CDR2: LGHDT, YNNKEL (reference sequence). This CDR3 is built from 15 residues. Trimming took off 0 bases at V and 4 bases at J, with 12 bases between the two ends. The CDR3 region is CASSQEDSSGYGYTF. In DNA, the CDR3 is TGTGCCAGCAGCCAAGAGGACAGCTCGGGCTATGGCTACACCTTC.

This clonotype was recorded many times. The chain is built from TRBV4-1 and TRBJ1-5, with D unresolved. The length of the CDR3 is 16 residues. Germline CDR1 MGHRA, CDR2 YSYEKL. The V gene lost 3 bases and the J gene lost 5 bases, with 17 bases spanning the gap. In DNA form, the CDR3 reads TGCGCCAGCAGCCAGCCGGGGAAAGGTCCCTATCAGCCCCAGCATTTT. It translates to CASSQPGKGPYQPQHF.

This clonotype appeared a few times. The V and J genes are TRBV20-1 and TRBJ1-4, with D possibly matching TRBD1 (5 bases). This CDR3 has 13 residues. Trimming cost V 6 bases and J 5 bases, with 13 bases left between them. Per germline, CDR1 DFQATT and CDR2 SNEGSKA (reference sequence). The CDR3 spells CSAKGDPNEKLFF. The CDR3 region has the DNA TGCAGTGCCAAAGGGGACCCAAATGAAAAACTGTTTTTT.

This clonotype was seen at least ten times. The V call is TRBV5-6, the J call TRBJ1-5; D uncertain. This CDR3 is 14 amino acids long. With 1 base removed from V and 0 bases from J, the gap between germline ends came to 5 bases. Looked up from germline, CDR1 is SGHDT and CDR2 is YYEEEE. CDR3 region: CASSLRDSNQPQHF. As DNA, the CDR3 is TGTGCCAGCAGCTTGCGGGATAGCAATCAGCCCCAGCATTTT.

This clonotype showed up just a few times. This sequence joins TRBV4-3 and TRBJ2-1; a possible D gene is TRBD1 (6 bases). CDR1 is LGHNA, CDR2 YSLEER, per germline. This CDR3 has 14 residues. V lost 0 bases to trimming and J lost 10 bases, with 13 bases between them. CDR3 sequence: CASSQDEFGGEQFF. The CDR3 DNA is TGCGCCAGCAGCCAAGATGAGTTTGGGGGCGAGCAGTTCTTC.

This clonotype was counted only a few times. The CDR3 bases are TGTGCCAGCAGCTTAGAGGCAGGGTGGAATCAGCCCCAGCATTTT. Its protein is CASSLEAGWNQPQHF. V gene TRBV11-2 combines with J gene TRBJ1-5, with a weak D call TRBD1 (5 bases). V gave up 0 bases and J gave up 4 bases, with 10 bases separating them. CDR1 SGHAT and CDR2 FQNNGV come from the germline V gene. The CDR3 has 15 residues. Combining the CDR3 with reference TRBV11-2 and TRBJ1-5 gives the whole variable domain EAGVAQSPRYKIIEKRQSVAFWCNPISGHATLYWYQQILGQGPKLLIQFQNNGVVDDSQLPKDRFSAERLKGVDSTLKIQPAKLEDSAVYLCASSLEAGWNQPQHFGDGTRLSIL.

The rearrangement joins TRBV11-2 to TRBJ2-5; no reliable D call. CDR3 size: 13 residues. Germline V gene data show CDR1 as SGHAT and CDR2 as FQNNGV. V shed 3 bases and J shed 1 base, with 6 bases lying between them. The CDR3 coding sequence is TGTGCCAGCAGCTTCGAACTCCAAGAGACCCAGTACTTC. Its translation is CASSFELQETQYF.

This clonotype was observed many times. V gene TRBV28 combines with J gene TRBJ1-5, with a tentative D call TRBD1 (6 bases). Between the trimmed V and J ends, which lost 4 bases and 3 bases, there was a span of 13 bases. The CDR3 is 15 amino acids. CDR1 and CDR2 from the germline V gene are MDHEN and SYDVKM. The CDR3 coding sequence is TGTGCCAGCAGTTCGACAGGATCCCCCAATCAGCCCCAGCATTTT. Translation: CASSSTGSPNQPQHF.

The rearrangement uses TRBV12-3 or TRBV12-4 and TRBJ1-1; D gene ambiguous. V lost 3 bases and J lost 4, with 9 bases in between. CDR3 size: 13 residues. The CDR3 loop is CASSFSIITEAFF. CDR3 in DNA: TGTGCCAGCAGTTTCTCGATAATCACTGAAGCTTTCTTT.

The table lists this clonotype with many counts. CDR3 DNA sequence: TGTGCCATCAGTGAGTCGAGAGGCTCCTACAATGAGCAGTTCTTC. It specifies CAISESRGSYNEQFF. The chain uses TRBV10-3 and TRBJ2-1, with D unresolved. The CDR3 length is 15 residues. The V gene lost 0 bases and the J gene lost 0 bases, with 6 bases spanning the gap. The V gene's germline CDR1 is ENHRY and CDR2 SYGVKD.

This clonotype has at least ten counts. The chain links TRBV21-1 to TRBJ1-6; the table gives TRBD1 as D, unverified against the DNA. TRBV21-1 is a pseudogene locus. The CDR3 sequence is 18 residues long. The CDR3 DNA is TGTGCCAGCAGCAAAGAGATGGGACCACGGACCTATAATTCACCCCTCCACTTT. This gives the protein CASSKEMGPRTYNSPLHF.